Presented here are 31 T cell receptor beta chains from one specimen sequenced in a study of shared clonotypes between healthy human individuals. The data were produced by immunoSEQ multiplex PCR, yet TCRdb's version contains in-frame clones alone and is incomplete. The sample yields some 2.1 million clones, 85% to 95% seen once. Specimen: naive CD4+ T cells sorted from blood. Documented subset: CD45RA+ positively selected. The receptor source for this set is a man between 18 and 35 years old in good health.

Turning to this clone: This same CDR3 is encoded by further DNA sequences in the sample. The chain employs TRBV5-1 and TRBJ1-3, with D hard to call. The V gene's germline CDR1 is SGHRS and CDR2 YFSETQ. The CDR3 has 15 residues. The V gene lost 0 bases and the J gene lost 0 bases, with 7 bases spanning the gap. CDR3 sequence reads: CASSLGSVSGNTIYF. DNA of the CDR3: TGCGCCAGCAGCTTGGGGTCAGTCTCTGGAAACACCATATATTTT.

The chain uses TRBV6-6 and TRBJ1-4, with 7 bases that match TRBD1. The CDR3 runs 16 residues. Germline V gene lookup returns CDR1 MNHNY and CDR2 SVGAGI (reference sequence). Germline trimming cut 0 bases from V and 5 bases from J; bases unmatched to any gene: 6. The CDR3 protein is CASSYSGDSVNEKLFF. In DNA, the CDR3 is TGTGCCAGCAGTTACTCGGGGGACAGTGTCAATGAAAAACTGTTTTTT.

The J gene is TRBJ2-2, the V gene TRBV27; 7 nucleotides agree with TRBD2. The CDR3 contains 16 residues. The V gene end was trimmed by 8 bases and the J gene end by 0 bases; junction bases not matched to a gene: 9. Germline CDR1 MNHEY, CDR2 SMNVEV (reference sequence). The CDR3 nucleotides are TGTGCCAGCCTGGGCTCTAGCGGACCGAACACCGGGGAGCTGTTTTTT. Amino acids: CASLGSSGPNTGELFF.

The gene calls are TRBV30 and TRBJ1-5; possible D gene TRBD1, 5 bases. V was clipped by 1 base and J by 3 bases, with 10 bases between them. CDR1 GTSNPN and CDR2 SVGIG come from the germline V gene (reference sequence). The CDR3 consists of 14 residues. CDR3 amino acids: CAWSEGRDNQPQHF. CDR3 bases: TGTGCCTGGAGTGAGGGCAGGGACAATCAGCCCCAGCATTTT.

Written as DNA, the CDR3 is TGTGCCAGCAGGACGGGCGACGCGCAGTATTTT. Protein sequence: CASRTGDAQYF. This chain joins TRBV6-5 and TRBJ2-3; D unresolved. V was cut by 6 bases and J by 10 bases, with 11 bases left in between. This CDR3 is built from 11 residues. Germline-derived CDR1 and CDR2 are MNHEY and SVGAGI.

Of note for this clone: The same CDR3 can be traced to other DNA sequences in this sample. V is TRBV9 and J is TRBJ1-5, with TRBD1 identical over 7 bases. CDR3 length equals 15 residues. CDR1 is SGDLS, CDR2 YYNGEE, per germline. Unmatched junction bases numbered 2, after V lost 0 bases and J lost 2 bases. For the CDR3, the DNA is TGTGCCAGCAGCGTAGGACAGGGAGGCAATCAGCCCCAGCATTTT. This codes for CASSVGQGGNQPQHF.

This clone was recorded once. This chain links TRBV18 with TRBJ2-3, with D perhaps TRBD2 (5 bases). The CDR3 runs 14 residues. The V end lost 3 bases, the J end lost 2 bases, and 9 bases lay between the germline ends. Germline V gives CDR1 KGHSH, CDR2 LQKENI. The CDR3 DNA sequence: TGTGCCAGCTCACCTGGAGCGGCCACAGATACGCAGTATTTT. It is translated as CASSPGAATDTQYF.

V usage is TRBV10-3 and J usage is TRBJ2-1; unclear D gene. V lost 4 bases, J lost 5 bases, and 6 bases lay in between. The CDR3 is made up of 12 amino acids. The V gene's germline CDR1 is ENHRY and CDR2 SYGVKD. Here the CDR3 DNA reads TGTGCCATCAGTGGGAACAACAATGAGCAGTTCTTC. It is translated as CAISGNNNEQFF.

This chain uses TRBV6-5 with TRBJ1-4, with D unresolved. CDR3 length: 14 amino acids. The germline V and J ends were trimmed by 6 bases and 1 base, with 9 bases remaining between them. The germline V gene encodes CDR1 MNHEY and CDR2 SVGAGI. The CDR3 here is CASSSTRTNEKLFF. CDR3 DNA: TGTGCCAGCAGCTCCACGAGAACTAATGAAAAACTGTTTTTT.

The chain links TRBV15 to TRBJ2-4; 10 bases agree with TRBD1. The CDR3 is 23 amino acids. Germline lookup yields CDR1 LNHNV and CDR2 YYDKDF (reference sequence). The trim removed 0 bases at V and 0 bases at J, leaving 20 bases unmatched. The CDR3 region is CATSRDSWDRGNIKGVAKNIQYF. Written as DNA, the CDR3 is TGTGCCACCAGCAGAGATTCGTGGGACAGGGGTAACATTAAGGGAGTAGCCAAAAACATTCAGTACTTC. Complete variable domain (other parts from reference TRBV15 and TRBJ2-4): DAMVIQNPRYQVTQFGKPVTLSCSQTLNHNVMYWYQQKSSQAPKLLFHYYDKDFNNEADTPDNFQSRRPNTSFCFLDIRSPGLGDTAMYLCATSRDSWDRGNIKGVAKNIQYFGAGTRLSVL.

The CDR3 DNA reads TGTGCCAGCAGTCGTGGGGGCCGCTATGGCTACACCTTC. This gives the protein CASSRGGRYGYTF. The V and J genes are TRBV6-5 and TRBJ1-2; D might be TRBD1 (6 bases). Germline V gene lookup returns CDR1 MNHEY and CDR2 SVGAGI. The CDR3 consists of 13 residues. Trimming left V 5 bases short and J 4 bases short, with 11 bases between.

The chain links TRBV28 to TRBJ2-5; 11 bases are shared with TRBD1. With V trimmed by 6 bases and J by 5 bases, 5 bases remained unmatched. In germline, CDR1 is MDHEN, CDR2 SYDVKM. This CDR3 spans 14 amino acids. The CDR3 reads CASRGQGGGETQYF. The CDR3 region has the DNA TGTGCCAGCAGGGGACAGGGGGGAGGTGAGACCCAGTACTTC. The full variable domain, rest sourced from reference TRBV28 and TRBJ2-5, is DVKVTQSSRYLVKRTGEKVFLECVQDMDHENMFWYRQDPGLGLRLIYFSYDVKMKEKGDIPEGYSVSREKKERFSLILESASTNQTSMYLCASRGQGGGETQYFGPGTRLLVL.

CDR3 residues: CASSLGGRGRDEQFF. The CDR3 nucleotides read TGTGCCAGCAGCTTGGGGGGCCGGGGTCGGGATGAGCAGTTCTTC. The V call is TRBV4-2, the J call TRBJ2-1; D tentatively reads TRBD1 or TRBD2 (6 bases each). The V gene's germline CDR1 is LGHNA and CDR2 YNFKEQ. V lost 5 bases to trimming and J lost 8 bases, with 19 bases between them. The CDR3 sequence is 15 residues long.

The V gene is TRBV7-2, the J gene TRBJ2-5; 11 nucleotides match TRBD2. The CDR3 totals 16 residues. The trim removed 5 bases at V and 3 bases at J, leaving 8 bases unmatched. Germline V gene lookup returns CDR1 SGHTA and CDR2 FQGNSA. The CDR3 sequence: CASSLGPGLAEETQYF. As DNA, the CDR3 is TGTGCCAGCAGCCTAGGGCCGGGACTAGCGGAAGAGACCCAGTACTTC.

This chain connects TRBV19 to TRBJ2-7, with 14 nucleotides matching TRBD2. The V gene's germline CDR1 is LNHDA and CDR2 SQIVND (reference sequence). The length of the CDR3 is 16 residues. Trimming at V came to 4 bases and at J to 3 bases, leaving 5 bases not matched to a gene. This chain's CDR3 is CASSNHGLAGGYEQYF. The CDR3 DNA reads TGTGCCAGTAGTAATCACGGACTAGCGGGGGGCTACGAGCAGTACTTC.

CDR3 in amino acids: CASSSGLVSTDTQYF. The CDR3 bases are TGTGCCAGCAGTTCGGGACTAGTGAGCACAGATACGCAGTATTTT. This rearrangement joins TRBV6-6 to TRBJ2-3; 8 nucleotides match TRBD2. The length of the CDR3 is 15 residues. Germline V CDR1 and CDR2: MNHNY, SVGAGI (reference sequence). The V gene end was trimmed by 4 bases and the J gene end by 0 bases; junction bases not matched to a gene: 3.

The V gene is TRBV4-1, the J gene TRBJ2-7, with D perhaps matching TRBD1 (6 bases). This CDR3 has 17 amino acids. CDR1 MGHRA and CDR2 YSYEKL come from the germline V gene. The V end lost 4 bases, the J end lost 2 bases, and 21 bases lay between the germline ends. This chain's CDR3 is CASSPQTGQVGTYEQYF. Written as DNA, the CDR3 is TGCGCCAGCAGCCCACAGACAGGTCAAGTGGGCACCTACGAGCAGTACTTC.

V and J are TRBV5-1 and TRBJ2-3, with D perhaps TRBD2 (6 bases). V was pared by 4 bases and J by 1 base, with 10 bases between. The CDR3 loop spans 14 amino acids. From germline, CDR1 is SGHRS and CDR2 YFSETQ. The CDR3 region is CASSRIAGTDTQYF. Written as DNA, the CDR3 is TGCGCCAGCAGCAGGATAGCGGGCACAGATACGCAGTATTTT.

The rearrangement links TRBV2 to TRBJ2-3, with TRBD1 matching over 8 bases. The CDR3 covers 14 residues. With V trimmed by 7 bases and J by 5 bases, 8 bases remained unmatched. In germline, CDR1 is SNHLY, CDR2 FYNNEI. The CDR3 region is CASTADRALDTQYF. DNA for the CDR3: TGTGCCAGCACCGCGGACAGGGCTCTAGATACGCAGTATTTT.

The chain has TRBV2 and TRBJ1-2; D gene unclear. The CDR3 has 13 amino acids. The germline V and J ends were trimmed by 4 bases and 8 bases, with 14 bases remaining between them. The germline V gene has CDR1 SNHLY and CDR2 FYNNEI. For the CDR3, the DNA is TGTGCCAGCAGTGTAATTAAAATGCAAGGCTACACCTTC. It encodes CASSVIKMQGYTF.

With regard to this clone: This sample includes further DNA sequences coding for the same CDR3. This chain links TRBV5-1 with TRBJ1-5; possibly TRBD1 for D (5 bases). Trimming removed 3 bases at V and 2 bases at J, with 6 bases between. This CDR3 contains 13 residues. Germline CDR1 SGHRS, CDR2 YFSETQ. The CDR3 nucleotides read TGCGCCAGCAGCTGGGACCGCAATCAGCCCCAGCATTTT. This gives the protein CASSWDRNQPQHF.

In its sample, this clone was seen a few times. This sequence joins TRBV10-3 and TRBJ2-5; the match to TRBD2 covers 10 bases. This CDR3 region has 13 residues. Trimming removed 10 bases from V and 2 bases from J; junction bases left unmatched: 4. In germline, CDR1 is ENHRY, CDR2 SYGVKD. CDR3 in DNA: TGTGCCAGCGGACTAGCGGTACAAGAGACCCAGTACTTC. It specifies CASGLAVQETQYF.

The chain employs TRBV27 and TRBJ1-5; D possibly corresponds to TRBD1 (5 bases). V was trimmed by 4 bases and J by 5 bases, leaving 12 bases between them. The CDR3 runs to 14 residues. Germline CDR1 is MNHEY and CDR2 is SMNVEV (reference sequence). The CDR3 nucleotides read TGTGCCAGCAGTTGGGGCAGGGTTGATCAGCCCCAGCATTTT. It yields the protein CASSWGRVDQPQHF.

The chain joins TRBV11-2 to TRBJ2-2, with 10 bases identical to TRBD2. This CDR3 is 17 amino acids long. The J segment lost 5 bases and the V segment lost 2 bases, leaving 8 bases of the junction unmatched. Germline assignment: CDR1 SGHAT and CDR2 FQNNGV. The CDR3, as DNA: TGTGCCAGCAGCTTACGTCTAGCGGGAGAAGGGACCGGGGAGCTGTTTTTT. Translating it yields CASSLRLAGEGTGELFF.

The V and J genes are TRBV9 and TRBJ2-7; 8 bases are a match to TRBD1. The CDR3 totals 15 residues. CDR1 is SGDLS and CDR2 is YYNGEE in the germline V gene. Trimming cost V 0 bases and J 6 bases; bases outside gene matches: 8. CDR3 nucleotide sequence: TGTGCCAGCAGCGTAGACCCAGGGGGCGCGTTCGAGCAGTACTTC. It codes for CASSVDPGGAFEQYF.

The chain couples TRBV7-9 to TRBJ2-3; the D gene is possibly TRBD1 (5 bases). There are 15 residues in the CDR3. Germline V CDR1 and CDR2: SEHNR, FQNEAQ (reference sequence). The ends were cut back, 5 bases at V and 2 bases at J, with 14 bases in the middle. The CDR3 sequence is CASSQMGLVTDTQYF. CDR3 coding DNA: TGTGCCAGCAGCCAAATGGGGCTGGTCACAGATACGCAGTATTTT.

The rearrangement links TRBV6-1 to TRBJ2-7; D remains unclear. CDR1 is MNHNS and CDR2 is SASEGT in the germline V gene. CDR3 length: 14 residues. Trimming removed 5 bases at V and 5 bases at J, with 16 bases between. CDR3 in amino acids: CASSSVMVGNEQYF. In DNA, the CDR3 is TGTGCCAGCAGTTCCGTCATGGTAGGGAACGAGCAGTACTTC.

The chain joins TRBV30 to TRBJ2-2; 14 bases match TRBD2. Trimming removed 3 bases from V and 4 bases from J; junction bases left unmatched: 7. Germline CDR1 and CDR2: GTSNPN and SVGIG (reference sequence). The CDR3 sequence is 17 residues long. In DNA, the CDR3 is TGTGCCTGGAGGAGAACCGGGACTAGCGGGAGCACCGGGGAGCTGTTTTTT. Residues: CAWRRTGTSGSTGELFF.

The chain has TRBV28 and TRBJ2-2; no definite D call. CDR3 length: 15 amino acids. V lost 3 bases to trimming and J lost 1 base, with 9 bases between them. The germline V gene encodes CDR1 MDHEN and CDR2 SYDVKM. The CDR3 here is CASSLGRRNTGELFF. The CDR3 DNA sequence: TGTGCCAGCAGTTTGGGTCGGAGGAACACCGGGGAGCTGTTTTTT. Based on the CDR3 plus reference TRBV28 and TRBJ2-2, the full variable domain is DVKVTQSSRYLVKRTGEKVFLECVQDMDHENMFWYRQDPGLGLRLIYFSYDVKMKEKGDIPEGYSVSREKKERFSLILESASTNQTSMYLCASSLGRRNTGELFFGEGSRLTVL.

V and J are TRBV25-1 and TRBJ2-3; 9 nucleotides align to TRBD2. The germline CDR1 and CDR2 sequences are MGHDK and SYGVNS. Germline trimming cut 4 bases from V and 5 bases from J; bases unmatched to any gene: 7. The CDR3 has 15 amino acids. CDR3 loop: CASSVSGRAGDTQYF. In DNA, the CDR3 is TGTGCCAGCAGTGTTAGCGGGAGAGCCGGAGATACGCAGTATTTT. Combining the CDR3 with reference TRBV25-1 and TRBJ2-3 gives the whole variable domain EADIYQTPRYLVIGTGKKITLECSQTMGHDKMYWYQQDPGMELHLIHYSYGVNSTEKGDLSSESTVSRIRTEHFPLTLESARPSHTSQYLCASSVSGRAGDTQYFGPGTRLTVL.

The table lists this clone with a count of one. The V gene is TRBV5-1, the J gene TRBJ1-4, with D hard to call. The ends were cut back, 4 bases at V and 2 bases at J, with 12 bases in the middle. Per the germline V gene, CDR1 is SGHRS and CDR2 is YFSETQ. The CDR3 contains 15 residues. Here the CDR3 reads CASSPSSDTNEKLFF. In nucleotides, the CDR3 is TGCGCCAGCAGCCCCTCCTCGGATACTAATGAAAAACTGTTTTTT.